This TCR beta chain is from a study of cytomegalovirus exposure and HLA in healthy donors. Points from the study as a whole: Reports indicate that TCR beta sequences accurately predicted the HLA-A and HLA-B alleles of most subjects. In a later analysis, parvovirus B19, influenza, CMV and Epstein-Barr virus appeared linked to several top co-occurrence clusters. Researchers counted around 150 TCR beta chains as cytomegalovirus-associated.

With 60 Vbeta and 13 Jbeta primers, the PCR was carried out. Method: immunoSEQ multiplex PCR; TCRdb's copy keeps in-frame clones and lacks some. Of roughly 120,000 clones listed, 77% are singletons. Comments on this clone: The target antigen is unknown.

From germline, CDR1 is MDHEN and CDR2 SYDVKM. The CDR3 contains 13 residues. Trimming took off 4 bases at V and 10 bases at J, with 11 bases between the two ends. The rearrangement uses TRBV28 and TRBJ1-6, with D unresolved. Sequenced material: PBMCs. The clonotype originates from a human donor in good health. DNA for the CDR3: TGTGCCAGCAGTTCAAGACAATACTCACCCCTCCACTTT. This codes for CASSSRQYSPLHF.